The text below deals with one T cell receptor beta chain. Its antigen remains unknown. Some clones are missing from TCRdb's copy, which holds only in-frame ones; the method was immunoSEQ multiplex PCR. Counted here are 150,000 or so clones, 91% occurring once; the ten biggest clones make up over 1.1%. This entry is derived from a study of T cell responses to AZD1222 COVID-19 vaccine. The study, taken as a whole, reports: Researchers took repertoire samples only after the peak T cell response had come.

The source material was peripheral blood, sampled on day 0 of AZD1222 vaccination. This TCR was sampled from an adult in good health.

CDR3 residues: CASSLYRLAGPETQYF. The DNA for the CDR3 is TGTGCCAGCAGCTTATATCGACTAGCGGGGCCGGAAACCCAGTACTTC. The chain joins TRBV11-1 to TRBJ2-5; 11 bases fit TRBD2. J was trimmed by 8 bases and V by 2 bases; bases with no gene match: 10. Per germline, CDR1 SGHAT and CDR2 FQDESV (reference sequence). This CDR3 spans 16 amino acids. Drawing the rest from reference TRBV11-1 and TRBJ2-5, the complete variable domain is EAEVAQSPRYKITEKSQAVAFWCDPISGHATLYWYRQILGQGPELLVQFQDESVVDDSQLPKDRFSAERLKGVDSTLKIQPAELGDSAMYLCASSLYRLAGPETQYFGPGTRLLVL.